This passage covers 32 T cell receptor beta chains from one sample sequenced in a study of blood T cells in healthy people across ages (dated by TCRdb to between 2014 and 2017). Library method: 5' RACE. A second PCR of roughly 7 to 11 cycles was run with a J-beta primer mix and a sample-barcoded 5' primer. The public reads were run again by TCRdb, first through fastp at Q25 and then through MiXCR, and only productive beta chains were kept. Each CDR3 protein gets just one entry, which takes the most common genes and DNA from the rows behind it. The sample table holds 1.5 million to 2 million distinct CDR3 sequences, of which 35% to 50% were seen once. The leading ten clones occupy 23% of the sample. The sequencing input was blood. Receptors originate from a human donor in good health.

This clonotype was seen a few times. The J gene is TRBJ2-7, the V gene TRBV18; 8 positions agree with TRBD1. This CDR3 spans 18 amino acids. Germline V gene data show CDR1 as KGHSH and CDR2 as LQKENI. Losses at the gene ends were 6 bases for V and 2 bases for J; bases not matched to a gene: 18. The CDR3: CASSTGQGAGWSPYEQYF. CDR3 nucleotide sequence: TGTGCCAGCTCTACCGGGCAGGGGGCTGGATGGTCCCCCTACGAGCAGTACTTC.

The chain links TRBV7-2 to TRBJ1-5; 9 bases map to TRBD1. Germline V lookup: CDR1 SGHTA, CDR2 FQGNSA. The length of the CDR3 is 16 residues. Germline trimming cut 2 bases from V and 6 bases from J; bases unmatched to any gene: 8. Written as DNA, the CDR3 is TGTGCCAGCAGCTTATGGGACAGGGTGTTAGGTCAGCCCCAGCATTTT. Its translation: CASSLWDRVLGQPQHF.

The rearrangement joins TRBV24-1 to TRBJ2-1; 8 bases line up with TRBD2. J was trimmed by 4 bases and V by 2 bases; bases with no gene match: 6. Germline V lookup: CDR1 KGHDR, CDR2 SFDVKD. The CDR3 covers 16 residues. CDR3 bases: TGTGCCACCAGTGATTGGGCGGGGGGACCTTACAATGAGCAGTTCTTC. Translated, it gives CATSDWAGGPYNEQFF.

This chain connects TRBV6-2 or TRBV6-3 to TRBJ2-1; 12 nucleotides agree with TRBD2. The CDR3 covers 18 residues. V shed 5 bases, J shed 2 bases, and the junction held 10 bases outside the gene matches. Germline lookup yields CDR1 MNHEY and CDR2 SVGEGT. Here the CDR3 DNA reads TGTGCCAGCAGTAAATGGACTAGCGGGGAACGGCCCTACAATGAGCAGTTCTTC. This sequence encodes CASSKWTSGERPYNEQFF.

This clonotype has just a few counts. The rearrangement joins TRBV4-2 to TRBJ1-2; D uncertain. V was clipped by 4 bases and J by 6 bases, with 12 bases between them. Looked up from germline, CDR1 is LGHNA and CDR2 is YNFKEQ. The CDR3 has 13 residues. The CDR3 region is CASSLLLSDGYTF. DNA of the CDR3: TGTGCCAGCAGCCTGCTGTTGAGCGATGGCTACACCTTC.

V is TRBV7-2 and J is TRBJ2-5; 7 bases fit TRBD2. CDR1 and CDR2 (germline): SGHTA, FQGNSA. The trim removed 2 bases at V and 2 bases at J, leaving 2 bases unmatched. The CDR3 is 14 amino acids. As DNA, the CDR3 is TGTGCCAGCAGCTTATGGGGACTACAAGAGACCCAGTACTTC. Encoded protein: CASSLWGLQETQYF.

The chain joins TRBV20-1 to TRBJ2-7, with 11 bases identical to TRBD1. The CDR3 spans 14 residues. V lost 2 bases, J lost 2 bases, and 2 bases stayed unmatched. Germline CDR1 is DFQATT and CDR2 is SNEGSKA (reference sequence). The CDR3 here is CSARRDRGAYEQYF. CDR3 DNA: TGCAGTGCTAGAAGGGACAGGGGGGCCTACGAGCAGTACTTC.

The chain couples TRBV7-2 to TRBJ2-5, with TRBD2 as a possible D gene (6 bases). V was cut by 5 bases and J by 8 bases, with 18 bases left in between. The CDR3 has 14 amino acids. Germline V gene lookup returns CDR1 SGHTA and CDR2 FQGNSA. Written as DNA, the CDR3 is TGTGCCAGCAGCCTAATCCCGAAGGAGGGAACCCAGTACTTC. As protein: CASSLIPKEGTQYF.

This clonotype showed up just a few times. The chain couples TRBV7-2 to TRBJ1-2, with D tentatively TRBD1 (6 bases). Germline CDR1 SGHTA, CDR2 FQGNSA. This CDR3 is 14 amino acids long. Trimming took 4 bases from V and 5 from J, leaving 14 bases between them. The CDR3 here is CASSSRGGNYGYTF. CDR3 nucleotide sequence: TGTGCCAGCAGCTCGAGGGGGGGAAATTATGGCTACACCTTC.

The chain has TRBV20-1 and TRBJ2-3, with 7 bases that match TRBD1. The trim removed 3 bases at V and 4 bases at J, leaving 7 bases unmatched. The CDR3 has 14 residues. The germline gives CDR1 DFQATT, CDR2 SNEGSKA (reference sequence). The CDR3 spells CSARHRGFADTQYF. CDR3 nucleotide sequence: TGCAGTGCTAGGCACAGGGGTTTCGCAGATACGCAGTATTTT.

As to this clonotype: Without the conserved terminal phenylalanine or tryptophan, this CDR3 likely stems from a read error. The chain employs TRBV9 and TRBJ2-1; 11 bases match TRBD2. In germline, CDR1 is SGDLS, CDR2 YYNGEE. V was clipped by 7 bases and J by 0 bases; unmatched bases: 9. The CDR3 sequence is 17 residues long. The CDR3 region is CASGRLAGGYSYNEQFV. The CDR3 coding sequence is TGTGCCAGCGGCCGATTAGCGGGGGGGTACTCCTACAATGAGCAGTTCGTC.

This chain joins TRBV7-3 and TRBJ1-1; 8 nucleotides agree with TRBD1. V lost 5 bases and J lost 5; bases outside the gene matches: 4. CDR1 is SGHTA and CDR2 is FQGTGA in the germline V gene. This CDR3 has 13 amino acids. The CDR3 DNA sequence: TGTGCCAGCAGCGTGGGACAGGAAACTGAAGCTTTCTTT. Translating gives CASSVGQETEAFF. The full variable domain, completed using reference TRBV7-3 and TRBJ1-1, is GAGVSQTPSNKVTEKGKYVELRCDPISGHTALYWYRQSLGQGPEFLIYFQGTGAADDSGLPNDRFFAVRPEGSVSTLKIQRTERGDSAVYLCASSVGQETEAFFGQGTRLTVV.

This clonotype came up a few times. This chain links TRBV3-1 with TRBJ2-5; D unresolved. V gave up 3 bases and J gave up 0 bases, with 11 bases separating them. The CDR3 is 15 residues long. Germline V lookup: CDR1 LGHDT, CDR2 YNNKEL (reference sequence). The CDR3 reads CASSHILHNQETQYF. CDR3 DNA: TGTGCCAGCAGCCACATACTACACAACCAAGAGACCCAGTACTTC.

J is TRBJ2-3 and V is TRBV20-1, with TRBD2 identical over 9 bases. The CDR3 extends over 14 amino acids. CDR1 and CDR2 from the germline V gene are DFQATT and SNEGSKA (reference sequence). With 2 bases clipped from V and 2 bases from J, the junction kept 2 bases outside the gene matches. The CDR3 sequence: CSARSSGVTDTQYF. In DNA, the CDR3 is TGCAGTGCTAGATCTAGCGGGGTCACAGATACGCAGTATTTT.

Only a few counts were recorded for this clonotype. The chain is built from TRBV4-2 and TRBJ2-5, with D maybe TRBD2 (5 bases). The V gene's germline CDR1 is LGHNA and CDR2 YNFKEQ. This CDR3 contains 14 residues. Trimming took 1 base from V and 3 from J, leaving 9 bases between them. As DNA, the CDR3 is TGTGCCAGCAGCCAAGGACATAGCGAAGAGACCCAGTACTTC. This codes for CASSQGHSEETQYF.

The chain recombines TRBV11-1 with TRBJ2-2; 9 bases map to TRBD1. The CDR3 is 18 amino acids. Trimming at V came to 3 bases and at J to 5 bases, leaving 13 bases not matched to a gene. Germline V lookup: CDR1 SGHAT, CDR2 FQDESV (reference sequence). Here the CDR3 reads CASSFWSTLDRGTGELFF. CDR3 bases: TGTGCCAGCAGCTTCTGGTCTACCTTGGACAGGGGTACCGGGGAGCTGTTTTTT.

This rearrangement joins TRBV7-9 to TRBJ2-4; D is perhaps TRBD2 (5 bases). TRBJ2-5 matches the DNA end more closely, so the J call is doubtful. This CDR3 comprises 15 residues. Germline values: CDR1 SEHNR, CDR2 FQNEAQ (reference sequence). CDR3 amino acids: CASSDPVLGRETQYF. The CDR3 DNA sequence: TGTGCCAGCAGCGACCCCGTACTAGGTCGGGAGACCCAGTACTTC.

This clonotype has more than one count but fewer than ten. One end of the junction is discordant with germline, which a read error may explain. CDR3 loop: CASRLYRVRAEAFF. CDR3 DNA sequence: TGTGCTAGCAGGTTATACAGGGTCCGGGCTGAAGCTTTCTTT. The V gene is TRBV7-7, the J gene TRBJ1-1; weak D call: TRBD1 (6 bases). CDR1 is SSHAT and CDR2 is FNYEAQ in the germline V gene (reference sequence). The CDR3 is 14 residues long.

The chain has TRBV7-8 and TRBJ2-1; TRBD1 is a possible D gene (5 bases). This CDR3 has 14 residues. Germline V gene lookup returns CDR1 SGHVS and CDR2 FQNEAQ. The germline V and J ends were trimmed by 8 bases and 7 bases, with 18 bases remaining between them. For the CDR3, the DNA is TGTGCCAGCGGAATAGCAGGGTATGGGAATGAGCAGTTCTTC. Residues: CASGIAGYGNEQFF.

This clonotype was recorded many times. This chain uses TRBV6-2 or TRBV6-3 with TRBJ2-7; possibly TRBD1 for D (6 bases). V gave up 3 bases and J gave up 3 bases, with 9 bases separating them. Germline V lookup: CDR1 MNHEY, CDR2 SVGEGT. The CDR3 runs 13 residues. CDR3: CASSYRDNYEQYF. Written as DNA, the CDR3 is TGTGCCAGCAGTTATCGGGACAACTACGAGCAGTACTTC.

This clonotype was seen only a few times. This chain joins TRBV4-3 and TRBJ1-5; D is undetermined. Trimming removed 2 bases at V and 0 bases at J, with 5 bases between. From germline, CDR1 is LGHNA and CDR2 YSLEER. The CDR3 totals 14 residues. CDR3 residues: CASSQHSSNQPQHF. DNA of the CDR3: TGCGCCAGCAGCCAACACAGTAGCAATCAGCCCCAGCATTTT.

The chain has TRBV7-2 and TRBJ2-2, with 10 bases identical to TRBD1. The V and J ends lost 1 base and 4 bases, in that order; junction bases with no gene match: 6. Germline assignment: CDR1 SGHTA and CDR2 FQGNSA. The CDR3 is made up of 17 amino acids. CDR3 nucleotides: TGTGCCAGCAGCTTAGGAGTACGGACAGGGGGCACCGGGGAGCTGTTTTTT. Translation: CASSLGVRTGGTGELFF.

CDR3 nucleotide sequence: TGCGCCAGCAGCCAGCGGGGACAGGCTAATGAAAAACTGTTTTTT. It translates to CASSQRGQANEKLFF. This chain connects TRBV4-3 to TRBJ1-4, with 8 nucleotides matching TRBD1. J was trimmed by 3 bases and V by 3 bases; bases with no gene match: 3. Germline lookup yields CDR1 LGHNA and CDR2 YSLEER. CDR3 size: 15 residues.

This rearrangement joins TRBV11-2 to TRBJ2-5, with unresolved D. Trimming shortened V by 4 bases and J by 0 bases, and 21 bases separated the two germline ends. Germline CDR1 reads SGHAT; CDR2 reads FQNNGV. CDR3 length: 18 residues. The CDR3 region has the DNA TGTGCCAGCAGCTCCCAATATTTTGTGGAGCCGTACCAAGAGACCCAGTACTTC. Translated, it gives CASSSQYFVEPYQETQYF.

The rearrangement links TRBV27 to TRBJ2-4; possibly TRBD1 for D (6 bases). From germline, CDR1 is MNHEY and CDR2 SMNVEV (reference sequence). CDR3 size: 17 residues. With 3 bases removed from V and 1 base from J, the gap between germline ends came to 16 bases. CDR3 in DNA: TGTGCCAGCAGTTTTTCGACAGGTTTTGAGGCCAAAAACATTCAGTACTTC. Its translation is CASSFSTGFEAKNIQYF.

The chain recombines TRBV25-1 with TRBJ2-2; possibly TRBD1 for D (6 bases). The CDR3 is 15 amino acids. Trimming removed 1 base at V and 5 bases at J, with 11 bases between. CDR1 and CDR2 (germline): MGHDK, SYGVNS. The CDR3 DNA follows: TGTGCCAGCAGTGAATCCACAGGGTGGACCGGGGAGCTGTTTTTT. It yields the protein CASSESTGWTGELFF. The complete variable domain, with remaining parts taken from reference TRBV25-1 and TRBJ2-2, reads EADIYQTPRYLVIGTGKKITLECSQTMGHDKMYWYQQDPGMELHLIHYSYGVNSTEKGDLSSESTVSRIRTEHFPLTLESARPSHTSQYLCASSESTGWTGELFFGEGSRLTVL.

A remark on this clonotype: Germline is not matched at one junction end, which may reflect a read error. This sequence joins TRBV18 and TRBJ2-5; 9 bases align to TRBD2. Germline lookup yields CDR1 KGHSH and CDR2 LQKENI. The CDR3 is made up of 16 amino acids. The CDR3 loop reads CASSPRSGGFGEAQYF. CDR3 nucleotides: TGTGCCAGCTCACCCAGGAGCGGGGGGTTTGGAGAGGCCCAGTACTTC. Filled out from reference TRBV18 and TRBJ2-5, the complete variable domain reads NAGVMQNPRHLVRRRGQEARLRCSPMKGHSHVYWYRQLPEEGLKFMVYLQKENIIDESGMPKERFSAEFPKEGPSILRIQQVVRGDSAAYFCASSPRSGGFGEAQYFGPGTRLLVL.

CDR3: CASSLARDINYGYTF. CDR3 coding DNA: TGTGCCAGCAGCTTAGCGCGGGACATAAACTATGGCTACACCTTC. The V call is TRBV7-9, the J call TRBJ1-2, with D possibly TRBD1 on 6 matching bases. CDR1 and CDR2 (germline): SEHNR, FQNEAQ (reference sequence). The CDR3 contains 15 residues. V lost 0 bases, J lost 2 bases, and 10 bases lay in between.

The rearrangement uses TRBV5-1 and TRBJ1-1; TRBD1 agrees at 9 bases. CDR1 is SGHRS, CDR2 YFSETQ, per germline. Germline trimming cut 4 bases from V and 6 bases from J; bases unmatched to any gene: 10. This CDR3 region has 15 residues. The CDR3 protein is CASSPGDRDNAEAFF. CDR3 bases: TGCGCCAGCAGCCCTGGGGACAGGGATAACGCTGAAGCTTTCTTT.

This clonotype was counted a few times. CDR3 in DNA: TGCAGTGCTAGCCGACAGGATTCGAAGACCCAGTACTTC. It encodes CSASRQDSKTQYF. This chain connects TRBV20-1 to TRBJ2-5; maybe TRBD1 (6 bases). Germline CDR1 and CDR2: DFQATT and SNEGSKA (reference sequence). Trimming cost V 3 bases and J 6 bases, with 14 bases left between them. The CDR3 covers 13 residues.

The J gene is TRBJ1-2, the V gene TRBV4-3; D is unclear. The V and J ends lost 4 bases and 2 bases respectively, with 17 bases between them. This CDR3 has 16 residues. Germline CDR1 is LGHNA and CDR2 is YSLEER. The CDR3 DNA is TGCGCCAGCAGCCCGAAAGCCCCGATACTGAACTATGGCTACACCTTC. Protein product: CASSPKAPILNYGYTF.

The rearrangement joins TRBV10-3 to TRBJ2-6, with TRBD1 identical over 10 bases. CDR1 and CDR2 (germline): ENHRY, SYGVKD. The CDR3 has 17 amino acids. Trimming took 10 bases from V and 0 from J; bases not matched to a gene: 9. The CDR3 DNA is TGTGCCACCCAAGACAGGGGGCAAACCTCTGGGGCCAACGTCCTGACTTTC. This codes for CATQDRGQTSGANVLTF.